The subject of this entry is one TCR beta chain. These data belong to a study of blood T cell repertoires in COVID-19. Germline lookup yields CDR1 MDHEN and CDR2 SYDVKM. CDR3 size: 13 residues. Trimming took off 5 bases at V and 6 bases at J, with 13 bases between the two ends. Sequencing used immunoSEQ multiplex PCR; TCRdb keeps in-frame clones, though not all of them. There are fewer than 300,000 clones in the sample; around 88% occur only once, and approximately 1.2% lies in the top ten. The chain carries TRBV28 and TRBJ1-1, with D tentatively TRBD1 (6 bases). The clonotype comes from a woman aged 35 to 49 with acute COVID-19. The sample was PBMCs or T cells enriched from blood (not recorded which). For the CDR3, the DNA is TGTGCCAGCAGTCCAACAGGGACCCCTGAAGCTTTCTTT. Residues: CASSPTGTPEAFF.